These 22 T cell receptor beta chains were sequenced from one sample in a study of early T cells in non-severe SARS-CoV-2 infection. Using its own MiXCR run on the 5' RACE reads, TCRdb lists one record per CDR3 protein. The table has about 81,000 distinct CDR3 sequences, more than 13% seen once. Sample: whole blood. Receptors were obtained from an adult who was a healthcare worker with PCR-confirmed SARS-CoV-2 infection or an uninfected control (not recorded which).

In its sample, this clonotype was seen many times. The chain couples TRBV6-1 to TRBJ1-5; D gene unclear. V was pared by 7 bases and J by 8 bases, with 15 bases between. The CDR3 extends over 13 amino acids. CDR1 MNHNS and CDR2 SASEGT come from the germline V gene. CDR3 protein: CASIADGLKPQHF. CDR3 nucleotides: TGTGCCAGCATTGCGGACGGGTTGAAGCCCCAGCATTTT.

This clonotype was seen a few times. The chain has TRBV29-1 and TRBJ2-6; D remains unclear. The V gene lost 6 bases and the J gene lost 4 bases, with 10 bases spanning the gap. CDR3 length: 13 amino acids. Per germline, CDR1 SQVTM and CDR2 ANQGSEA. CDR3 DNA: TGCAGCGTCCCTAGTCCGGGGGCCAACGTCCTGACTTTC. As protein: CSVPSPGANVLTF.

The table lists this clonotype with a few counts. V and J are TRBV25-1 and TRBJ2-1; TRBD1 matches 11 bases. V lost 7 bases and J lost 4; bases outside the gene matches: 3. Germline loops: CDR1 MGHDK, CDR2 SYGVNS. CDR3 length: 14 amino acids. The CDR3 coding sequence is TGTGCCAGCATCGGGACAGGGGGATACAATGAGCAGTTCTTC. Translation gives CASIGTGGYNEQFF.

This chain uses TRBV25-1 with TRBJ2-3; no reliable D call. Deletions cut 5 bases from V and 3 bases from J, with 18 bases between. This CDR3 has 16 amino acids. Germline CDR1 MGHDK, CDR2 SYGVNS. The CDR3 reads CASSKTGSPKTDTQYF. CDR3 bases: TGTGCCAGCAGTAAAACGGGTTCTCCTAAAACAGATACGCAGTATTTT.

This clonotype has only a few counts. This chain links TRBV29-1 with TRBJ1-1, with D maybe TRBD1 (6 bases). Germline loops: CDR1 SQVTM, CDR2 ANQGSEA. V lost 6 bases, J lost 5 bases, and 16 bases lay in between. CDR3 length: 13 amino acids. The CDR3 DNA follows: TGCAGCGTGCACGATACAGGGAGGACTGAAGCTTTCTTT. As protein: CSVHDTGRTEAFF.

With respect to this clonotype: Here the CDR3 omits its conserved ending phenylalanine or tryptophan, so a read error is the likely source. The V gene is TRBV4-1, the J gene TRBJ1-4; D is possibly TRBD1 (6 bases). V lost 4 bases and J 5 bases, leaving 11 bases between the germline ends. The CDR3 runs 14 residues. CDR1 and CDR2 (germline): MGHRA, YSYEKL. The CDR3 protein is CASSPSGTNEKLFI. The CDR3 coding sequence is TGCGCCAGCAGCCCATCCGGGACAAATGAAAAACTGTTTATT.

This clonotype was detected only a few times. The chain joins TRBV15 to TRBJ1-1, with a possible D match to TRBD1 (5 bases). The ends were cut back, 2 bases at V and 8 bases at J, with 9 bases in the middle. CDR3 length: 12 amino acids. In germline, CDR1 is LNHNV, CDR2 YYDKDF (reference sequence). The CDR3 here is CATSRPRGEAFF. The DNA for the CDR3 is TGTGCCACCAGCAGACCACGGGGCGAAGCTTTCTTT. Combining the CDR3 with reference TRBV15 and TRBJ1-1 gives the whole variable domain DAMVIQNPRYQVTQFGKPVTLSCSQTLNHNVMYWYQQKSSQAPKLLFHYYDKDFNNEADTPDNFQSRRPNTSFCFLDIRSPGLGDTAMYLCATSRPRGEAFFGQGTRLTVV.

The rearrangement links TRBV7-9 to TRBJ2-1, with D possibly matching TRBD1 (6 bases). CDR3 size: 15 residues. Trimming pared 1 base from V and 4 bases from J, leaving 11 bases between. Germline CDR1 and CDR2: SEHNR and FQNEAQ (reference sequence). CDR3 protein: CASSLVAGVYNEQFF. The CDR3 DNA reads TGTGCCAGCAGCTTAGTTGCAGGGGTGTACAATGAGCAGTTCTTC.

This clonotype was counted ten times or more. V gene TRBV29-1 combines with J gene TRBJ2-5; D is unclear. V shed 6 bases and J shed 5 bases, with 7 bases lying between them. The CDR3 has 10 amino acids. CDR1 and CDR2 from the germline V gene are SQVTM and ANQGSEA. The CDR3 sequence: CSVLEETQYF. CDR3 in DNA: TGCAGCGTCCTCGAGGAGACCCAGTACTTC.

The chain has TRBV27 and TRBJ1-5; D is possibly TRBD1 (5 bases). The germline V gene has CDR1 MNHEY and CDR2 SMNVEV (reference sequence). This CDR3 spans 14 amino acids. V dropped 6 bases and J dropped 9 bases, with 18 bases sitting between them. The CDR3 coding sequence is TGTGCCAGCAGCCGCCTGGCCAGGGAATCGCCCCAGCATTTT. Translated, it gives CASSRLARESPQHF.

This clonotype was seen repeatedly, ten times or more. The chain joins TRBV20-1 to TRBJ2-5, with D possibly matching TRBD2 (5 bases). The CDR3 totals 14 residues. Trimming removed 5 bases at V and 2 bases at J, with 15 bases between. The V gene's germline CDR1 is DFQATT and CDR2 SNEGSKA (reference sequence). CDR3 coding DNA: TGCAGTGCTCGCGACTTCCGGGGACAAGAGACCCAGTACTTC. Protein sequence: CSARDFRGQETQYF.

This clonotype was detected many times. The chain links TRBV10-1 to TRBJ2-1, with 10 positions matching TRBD2. In germline, CDR1 is WNHNN, CDR2 SYGVQD (reference sequence). The CDR3 loop spans 15 amino acids. Unmatched junction bases numbered 11, after V lost 6 bases and J lost 9 bases. DNA for the CDR3: TGCGCCAGCAGCCCCACTAGCGGGGCGCCCATTGAGCAGTTCTTC. This codes for CASSPTSGAPIEQFF.

There are a few counts of this clonotype. The chain joins TRBV10-3 to TRBJ1-2; D is ambiguous. The V end lost 9 bases, the J end lost 5 bases, and 16 bases lay between the germline ends. In germline, CDR1 is ENHRY, CDR2 SYGVKD. The CDR3 is 13 residues long. The CDR3 DNA reads as TGTGCCATAGCTACGGACGAGTTTTATGGCTACACCTTC. The encoded protein is CAIATDEFYGYTF.

Only a few counts were recorded for this clonotype. V gene TRBV20-1 combines with J gene TRBJ2-3; 8 bases are shared with TRBD1. This CDR3 has 15 amino acids. The junction had 7 bases not matched to a gene; V was cut back by 0 bases and J by 5 bases. CDR1 DFQATT and CDR2 SNEGSKA come from the germline V gene (reference sequence). In DNA, the CDR3 is TGCAGTGCTAGAGAGCCCCAGGGGGCAGGAGATACGCAGTATTTT. Amino acid sequence: CSAREPQGAGDTQYF.

This clonotype was seen many times. One junction end disagrees with the germline gene, perhaps due to a read error. The rearrangement uses TRBV5-1 and TRBJ2-1; 15 bases map to TRBD2. From germline, CDR1 is SGHRS and CDR2 YFSETQ. The CDR3 loop spans 15 amino acids. CDR3 coding DNA: TGTGCCAGCAGCATCGGGACTAGCGGGGGGAATGAGCAGTTCTTC. Translating gives CASSIGTSGGNEQFF.

Only a few counts were recorded for this clonotype. This chain connects TRBV9 to TRBJ2-3, with a tentative D call TRBD2 (5 bases). This CDR3 is 13 amino acids long. The germline CDR1 and CDR2 sequences are SGDLS and YYNGEE. V was clipped by 1 base and J by 4 bases, with 7 bases between them. The CDR3 DNA reads TGTGCCAGCAGCGTACAGAGGGCAGATACGCAGTATTTT. Translating gives CASSVQRADTQYF.

This clonotype was observed many times. This chain joins TRBV6-2 or TRBV6-3 and TRBJ1-1, with a tentative D call TRBD1 (6 bases). Germline CDR1 and CDR2: MNHEY and SVGEGT. The V gene lost 6 bases and the J gene lost 0 bases, with 11 bases spanning the gap. The CDR3 totals 14 residues. CDR3 nucleotides: TGTGCCAGCAGAGAGGGACAAATGAACACTGAAGCTTTCTTT. The encoded protein is CASREGQMNTEAFF.

This clonotype has more than one count but fewer than ten. The chain combines TRBV7-3 with TRBJ2-7, with D possibly being TRBD2 (6 bases). CDR3 length: 15 residues. V lost 0 bases and J 1 base, leaving 10 bases between the germline ends. Germline values: CDR1 SGHTA, CDR2 FQGTGA. DNA of the CDR3: TGTGCCAGCAGCTTAACGGGGGGTTGGTCCTACGAGCAGTACTTC. Amino acids: CASSLTGGWSYEQYF.

This rearrangement joins TRBV10-3 to TRBJ2-1; D unclear. Trimming took off 0 bases at V and 8 bases at J, with 5 bases between the two ends. Looked up from germline, CDR1 is ENHRY and CDR2 is SYGVKD. This CDR3 is built from 12 residues. CDR3: CAISESSYEQFF. As DNA, the CDR3 is TGTGCCATCAGTGAGTCGAGCTATGAGCAGTTCTTC.

The chain joins TRBV24-1 to TRBJ2-3; D uncertain. V lost 9 bases to trimming and J lost 0 bases, with 18 bases between them. Germline V CDR1 and CDR2: KGHDR, SFDVKD. This CDR3 spans 16 amino acids. The DNA for the CDR3 is TGTGCCACCGGAGCGAAATTGCCGCCTAGCACAGATACGCAGTATTTT. Translated: CATGAKLPPSTDTQYF.

This clonotype was seen a few times. The rearrangement joins TRBV6-1 to TRBJ1-3; no clear D. CDR3 length: 11 amino acids. Germline V gene lookup returns CDR1 MNHNS and CDR2 SASEGT. Between the trimmed V and J ends, which lost 2 bases and 9 bases, there was a span of 5 bases. The chain's CDR3 is CASSEKFTIYF. The CDR3 DNA reads TGTGCCAGCAGTGAAAAGTTCACCATATATTTT.

The rearrangement joins TRBV10-3 to TRBJ2-1; D ambiguous. The CDR3 contains 11 residues. Per germline, CDR1 ENHRY and CDR2 SYGVKD. V dropped 7 bases and J dropped 7 bases, with 8 bases sitting between them. CDR3 sequence (DNA): TGTGCCATCACTCTAGGGAATGAGCAGTTCTTC. Its translation is CAITLGNEQFF.